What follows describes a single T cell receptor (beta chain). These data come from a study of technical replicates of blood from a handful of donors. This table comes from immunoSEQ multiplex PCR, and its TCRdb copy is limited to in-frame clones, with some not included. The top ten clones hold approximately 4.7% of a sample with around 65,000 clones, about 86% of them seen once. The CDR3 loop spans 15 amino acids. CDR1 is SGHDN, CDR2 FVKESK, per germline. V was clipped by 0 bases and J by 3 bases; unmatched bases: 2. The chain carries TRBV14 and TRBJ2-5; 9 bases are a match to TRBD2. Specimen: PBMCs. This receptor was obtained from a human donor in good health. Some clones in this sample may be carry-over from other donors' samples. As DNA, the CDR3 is TGTGCCAGCAGCCAAGACCTAGCGGGGAAAGAGACCCAGTACTTC. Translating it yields CASSQDLAGKETQYF. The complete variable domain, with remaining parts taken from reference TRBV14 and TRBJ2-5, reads EAGVTQFPSHSVIEKGQTVTLRCDPISGHDNLYWYRRVMGKEIKFLLHFVKESKQDESGMPNNRFLAERTGGTYSTLKVQPAELEDSGVYFCASSQDLAGKETQYFGPGTRLLVL.